A selection of T cell receptor beta chains follows, all from one sample in a study of tumor-infiltrating lymphocytes in primary liver carcinoma. TCRdb re-analysed the multiplex PCR reads in MiXCR, keeping a single row per CDR3 protein. The sample lists about 190,000 distinct CDR3 sequences; around four fifths were seen once. Sequenced material: tumor tissue from primary liver carcinoma. The receptor set was obtained from a man aged 40-50 years with primary liver carcinoma and hepatitis B virus infection. The CDR3 runs from the conserved cysteine through the conserved F or W. A clone size is listed for some rows: how often the clone was seen (once, few, many), or a class if it is expanded.

many	TRBV29-1	TRBJ1-5	CSVGTGNQPQHF
-	TRBV11-2	TRBJ2-6	CATHRPRVGANVLTF
-	TRBV12-3/TRBV12-4	TRBJ1-1	CVSSFDMNTEAFF
-	TRBV29-1	TRBJ2-5	CSVEADRGQAETEYF
few	TRBV29-1	TRBJ1-1	CSVGGGWAMNTEAFF
-	TRBV6-6	TRBJ2-7	CANSYYGRFGEQYF
once	TRBV29-1	TRBJ1-1	CIVRPSWRNTEAFF
-	TRBV29-1	TRBJ1-5	CRVVGLINQPQHF
-	TRBV11-1	TRBJ2-4	CASSFPGTSGTKTIQYF
-	TRBV6-2/TRBV6-3	TRBJ2-7	CASSYRQEIYEEYF
once	TRBV11-2	TRBJ2-6	CASSLSSGIGDNVPTF
-	TRBV2	TRBJ2-3	CANNERDDTDTQYF
-	TRBV29-1	TRBJ2-1	CSVEFGSMRITDDQFF
-	TRBV9	TRBJ2-1	CASSPRGPDEQFF
-	TRBV29-1	TRBJ2-3	CSGILGSTQYF
once	TRBV11-1	TRBJ2-7	CARSLGLAGESSYEQYF
-	TRBV6-5	TRBJ2-6	CASSYAGFSGANFLTF
-	TRBV5-6	TRBJ2-2	CASRVPGQGNTGELFF
many	TRBV7-9	TRBJ2-3	CASSFGTGLTDTQYF
-	TRBV11-2	TRBJ2-1	CVSSFSGPLANEQFF
-	TRBV29-1	TRBJ2-3	CSVEGEADITDTQYF
-	TRBV11-1	TRBJ2-3	CASGSGGSSVGARIYTQYF
-	TRBV6-2/TRBV6-3	TRBJ1-5	CASSYRPDKSNQPQHF
-	TRBV11-2	TRBJ2-5	CASSLTGAGYTQYF
-	TRBV5-4	TRBJ1-6	CTNTGQGSPLHF
-	TRBV29-1	TRBJ2-7	CSVRQGPNSYEQFF